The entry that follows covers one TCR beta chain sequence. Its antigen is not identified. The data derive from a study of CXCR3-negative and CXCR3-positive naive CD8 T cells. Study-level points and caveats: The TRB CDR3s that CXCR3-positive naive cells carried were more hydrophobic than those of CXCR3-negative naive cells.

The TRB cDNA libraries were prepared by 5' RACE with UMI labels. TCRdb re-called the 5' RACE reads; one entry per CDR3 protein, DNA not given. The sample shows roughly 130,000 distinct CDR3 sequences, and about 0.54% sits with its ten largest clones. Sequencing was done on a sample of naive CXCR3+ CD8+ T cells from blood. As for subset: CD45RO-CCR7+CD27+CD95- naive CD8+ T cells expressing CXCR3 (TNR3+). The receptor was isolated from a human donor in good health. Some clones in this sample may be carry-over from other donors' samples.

The CDR3 sequence is CSVEGLAEPYNEQFF. The chain links TRBV29-1 to TRBJ2-1. The CDR3 extends over 15 amino acids. Germline V gives CDR1 SQVTM, CDR2 ANQGSEA.